This entry describes one TCR beta chain. Antigen: not known. The assay used deep level. Roughly 200 ng DNA, 25,000 to 30,000 T cell genomes, went into each sorted-subset replicate PCR. Authors' methods: Junction-only immunoSEQ sequences carried no quality scores, so filtering differed. Libraries were prepared by immunoSEQ multiplex PCR; TCRdb keeps only in-frame clonotypes and omits some of them. V and J calls and clone size are given by that table; D and trimming were obtained from the DNA. The sample has about 2 million clones, approximately 95% seen once. This record belongs to a study of shared clonotypes between healthy human individuals. Study-wide points: Naive subsets typically showed greater estimated richness than memory subsets.

Trimming cost V 4 bases and J 7 bases; bases outside gene matches: 10. This CDR3 region has 14 residues. Germline values: CDR1 SGHRS, CDR2 YFSETQ. The chain carries TRBV5-1 and TRBJ2-5; 7 bases map to TRBD1. This TCR came from a man aged 18 to 30 in good health. Sequencing was performed on naive CD4+ T cells sorted from blood. Subset here: CD45RA+ positively selected. CDR3 bases: TGCGCCAGCAGCCCCGGGACAGCTAAACGGACCCAGTACTTC. Translating it yields CASSPGTAKRTQYF.